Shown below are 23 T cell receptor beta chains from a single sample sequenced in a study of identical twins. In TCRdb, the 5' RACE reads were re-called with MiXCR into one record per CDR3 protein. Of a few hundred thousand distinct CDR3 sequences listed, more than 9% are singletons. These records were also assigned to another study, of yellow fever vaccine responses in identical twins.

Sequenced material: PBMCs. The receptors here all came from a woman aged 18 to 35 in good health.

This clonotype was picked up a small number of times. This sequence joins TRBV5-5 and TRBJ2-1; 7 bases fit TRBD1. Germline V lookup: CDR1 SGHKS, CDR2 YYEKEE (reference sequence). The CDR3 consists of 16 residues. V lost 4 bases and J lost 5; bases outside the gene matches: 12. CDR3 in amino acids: CASSPVGTESNNEQFF. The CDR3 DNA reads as TGTGCCAGCAGCCCAGTTGGGACAGAATCAAACAATGAGCAGTTCTTC.

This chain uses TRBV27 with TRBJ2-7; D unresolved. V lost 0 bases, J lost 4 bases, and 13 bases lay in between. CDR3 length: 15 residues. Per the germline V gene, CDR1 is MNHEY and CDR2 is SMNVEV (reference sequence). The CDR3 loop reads CASSLSSYSVYEQYF. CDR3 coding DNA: TGTGCCAGCAGTTTATCGTCTTATTCGGTTTACGAGCAGTACTTC.

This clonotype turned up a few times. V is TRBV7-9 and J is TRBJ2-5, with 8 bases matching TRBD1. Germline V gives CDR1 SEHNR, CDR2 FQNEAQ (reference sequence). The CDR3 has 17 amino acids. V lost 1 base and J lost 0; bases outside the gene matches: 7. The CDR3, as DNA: TGTGCCAGCAGCTTAGATAGGGGGACAGGAGACCAAGAGACCCAGTACTTC. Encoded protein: CASSLDRGTGDQETQYF. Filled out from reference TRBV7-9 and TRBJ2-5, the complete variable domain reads DTGVSQNPRHKITKRGQNVTFRCDPISEHNRLYWYRQTLGQGPEFLTYFQNEAQLEKSRLLSDRFSAERPKGSFSTLEIQRTEQGDSAMYLCASSLDRGTGDQETQYFGPGTRLLVL.

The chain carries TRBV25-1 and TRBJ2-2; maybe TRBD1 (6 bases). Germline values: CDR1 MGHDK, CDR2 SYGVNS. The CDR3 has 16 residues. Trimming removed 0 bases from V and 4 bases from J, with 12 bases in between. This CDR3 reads CASSEYRTGTTGELFF. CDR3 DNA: TGTGCCAGCAGTGAATATCGAACAGGGACCACCGGGGAGCTGTTTTTT.

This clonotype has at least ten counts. This CDR3 reads CASSFFSHANEQFF. The CDR3 DNA sequence: TGTGCCAGCAGTTTTTTCAGCCACGCGAATGAGCAGTTCTTC. The genes are TRBV28 and TRBJ2-1; D remains ambiguous. CDR3 length: 14 amino acids. V was pared by 3 bases and J by 7 bases, with 13 bases between. CDR1 and CDR2 (germline): MDHEN, SYDVKM.

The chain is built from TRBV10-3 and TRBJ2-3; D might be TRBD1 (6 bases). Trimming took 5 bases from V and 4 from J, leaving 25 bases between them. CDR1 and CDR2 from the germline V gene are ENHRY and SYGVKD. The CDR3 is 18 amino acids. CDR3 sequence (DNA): TGTGCCATCAGTCTCCCCCGGGCCAGGGGCCGAACAGCAGATACGCAGTATTTT. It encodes CAISLPRARGRTADTQYF.

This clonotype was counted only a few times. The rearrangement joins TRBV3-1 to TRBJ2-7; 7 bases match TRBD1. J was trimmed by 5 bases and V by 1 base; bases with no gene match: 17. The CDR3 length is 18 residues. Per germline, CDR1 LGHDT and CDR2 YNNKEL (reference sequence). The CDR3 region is CASSQGGKNRGRVHEQYF. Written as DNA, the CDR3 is TGTGCCAGCAGCCAAGGGGGAAAGAATAGGGGGCGCGTCCACGAGCAGTACTTC.

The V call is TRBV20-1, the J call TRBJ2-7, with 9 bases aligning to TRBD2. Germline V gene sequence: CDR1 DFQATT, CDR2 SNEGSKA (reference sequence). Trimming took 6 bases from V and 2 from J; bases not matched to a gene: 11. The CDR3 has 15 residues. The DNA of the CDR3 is TGCAGTGCCAACCAAGCGGGAGGTCCTACCTACGAGCAGTACTTC. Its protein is CSANQAGGPTYEQYF.

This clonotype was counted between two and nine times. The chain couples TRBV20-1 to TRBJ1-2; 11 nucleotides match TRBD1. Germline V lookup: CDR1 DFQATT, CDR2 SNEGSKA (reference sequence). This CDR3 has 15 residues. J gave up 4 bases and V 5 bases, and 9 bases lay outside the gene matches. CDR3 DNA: TGCAGTGCTCATCCTCGGACAGGGGGCATCTATGGCTACACCTTC. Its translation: CSAHPRTGGIYGYTF.

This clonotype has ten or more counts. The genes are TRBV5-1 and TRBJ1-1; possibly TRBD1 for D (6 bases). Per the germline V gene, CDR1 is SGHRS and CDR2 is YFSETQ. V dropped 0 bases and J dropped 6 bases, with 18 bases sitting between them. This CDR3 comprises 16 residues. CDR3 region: CASSLGLGGYYAEAFF. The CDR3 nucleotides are TGCGCCAGCAGCTTGGGCCTAGGGGGGTATTACGCTGAAGCTTTCTTT.

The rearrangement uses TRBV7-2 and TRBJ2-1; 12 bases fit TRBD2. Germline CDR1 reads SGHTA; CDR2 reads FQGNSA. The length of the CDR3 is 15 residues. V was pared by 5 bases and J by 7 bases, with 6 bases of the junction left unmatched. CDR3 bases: TGTGCCAGCAGCGGACTAGCGGGATCAGTGAATGAGCAGTTCTTC. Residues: CASSGLAGSVNEQFF.

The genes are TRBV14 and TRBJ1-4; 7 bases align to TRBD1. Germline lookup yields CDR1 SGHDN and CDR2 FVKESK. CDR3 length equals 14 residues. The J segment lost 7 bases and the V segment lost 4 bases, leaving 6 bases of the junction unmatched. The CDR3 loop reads CASSRRQGGEKLFF. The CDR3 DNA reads TGTGCCAGCAGCCGCCGACAGGGTGGTGAAAAACTGTTTTTT.

CDR3 residues: CASSPPAGGFYEQYF. The DNA for the CDR3 is TGTGCCAGCAGCCCCCCAGCGGGAGGGTTCTACGAGCAGTACTTC. The chain is built from TRBV7-2 and TRBJ2-7, with 10 bases identical to TRBD2. The CDR3 is 15 amino acids. The germline gives CDR1 SGHTA, CDR2 FQGNSA. Trimming took 5 bases from V and 3 from J; bases not matched to a gene: 7.

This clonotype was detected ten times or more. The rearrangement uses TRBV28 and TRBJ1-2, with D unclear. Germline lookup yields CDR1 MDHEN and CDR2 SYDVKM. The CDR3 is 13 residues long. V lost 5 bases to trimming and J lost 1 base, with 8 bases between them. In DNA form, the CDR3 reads TGTGCCAGCAGTGGGCAAATTAACTATGGCTACACCTTC. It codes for CASSGQINYGYTF.

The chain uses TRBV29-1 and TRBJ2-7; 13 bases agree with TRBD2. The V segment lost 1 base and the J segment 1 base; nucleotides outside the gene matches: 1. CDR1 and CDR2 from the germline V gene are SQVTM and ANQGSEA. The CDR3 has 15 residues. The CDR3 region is CSVEGTSGGSYEQYF. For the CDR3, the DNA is TGCAGCGTTGAAGGGACTAGCGGGGGATCCTACGAGCAGTACTTC.

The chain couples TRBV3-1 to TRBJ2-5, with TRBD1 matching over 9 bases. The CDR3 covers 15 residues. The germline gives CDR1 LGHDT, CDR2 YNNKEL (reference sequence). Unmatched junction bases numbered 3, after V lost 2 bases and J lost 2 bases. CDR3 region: CASSQPGQGQETQYF. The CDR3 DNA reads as TGTGCCAGCAGCCAACCGGGACAGGGACAAGAGACCCAGTACTTC.

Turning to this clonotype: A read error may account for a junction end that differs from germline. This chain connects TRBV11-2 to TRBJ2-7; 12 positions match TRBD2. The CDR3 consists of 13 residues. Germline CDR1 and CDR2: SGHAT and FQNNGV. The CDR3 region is CASSSGLAGARRF. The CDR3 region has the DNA TGTGCCAGCAGCTCGGGACTAGCGGGCGCGAGACGGTTC. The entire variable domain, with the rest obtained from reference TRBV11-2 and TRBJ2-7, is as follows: EAGVAQSPRYKIIEKRQSVAFWCNPISGHATLYWYQQILGQGPKLLIQFQNNGVVDDSQLPKDRFSAERLKGVDSTLKIQPAKLEDSAVYLCASSSGLAGARRFGPGTRLTVT.

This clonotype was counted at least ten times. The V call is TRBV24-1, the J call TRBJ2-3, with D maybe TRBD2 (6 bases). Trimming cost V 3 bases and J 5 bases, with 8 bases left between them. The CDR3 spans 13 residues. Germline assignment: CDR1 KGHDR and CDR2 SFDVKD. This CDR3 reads CATSDRGRDTQYF. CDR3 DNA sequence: TGTGCCACCAGTGATCGGGGGAGAGATACGCAGTATTTT.

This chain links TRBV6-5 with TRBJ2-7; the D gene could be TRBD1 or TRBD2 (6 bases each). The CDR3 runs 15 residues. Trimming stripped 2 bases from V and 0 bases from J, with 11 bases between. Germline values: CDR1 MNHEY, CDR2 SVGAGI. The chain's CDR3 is CASSYEGGASYEQYF. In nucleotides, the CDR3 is TGTGCCAGCAGTTACGAGGGGGGCGCCTCCTACGAGCAGTACTTC.

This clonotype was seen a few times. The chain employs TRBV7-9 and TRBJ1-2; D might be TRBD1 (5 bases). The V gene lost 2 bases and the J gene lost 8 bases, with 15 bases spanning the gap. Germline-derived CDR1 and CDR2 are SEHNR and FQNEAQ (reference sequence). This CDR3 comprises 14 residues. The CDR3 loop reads CASSLRGLLLGYTF. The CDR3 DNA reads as TGTGCCAGCAGCTTACGGGGGTTACTCCTCGGCTACACCTTC.

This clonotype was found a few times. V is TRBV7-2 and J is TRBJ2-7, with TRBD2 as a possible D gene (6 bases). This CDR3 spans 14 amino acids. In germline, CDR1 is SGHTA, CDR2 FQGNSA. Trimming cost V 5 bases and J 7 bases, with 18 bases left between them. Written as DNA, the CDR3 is TGTGCCAGCAGCCCCGGGACTCAATCTAAGGAGCAGTACTTC. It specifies CASSPGTQSKEQYF. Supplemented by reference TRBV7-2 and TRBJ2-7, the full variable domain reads GAGVSQSPSNKVTEKGKDVELRCDPISGHTALYWYRQSLGQGLEFLIYFQGNSAPDKSGLPSDRFSAERTGGSVSTLTIQRTQQEDSAVYLCASSPGTQSKEQYFGPGTRLTVT.

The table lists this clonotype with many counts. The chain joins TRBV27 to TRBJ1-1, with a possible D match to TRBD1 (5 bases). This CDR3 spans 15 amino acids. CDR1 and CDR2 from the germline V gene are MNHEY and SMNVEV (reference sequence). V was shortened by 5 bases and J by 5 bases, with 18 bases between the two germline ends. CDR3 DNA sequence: TGTGCCAGCAGTGGGATGTCCATTTGGGGGACTGAAGCTTTCTTT. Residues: CASSGMSIWGTEAFF.

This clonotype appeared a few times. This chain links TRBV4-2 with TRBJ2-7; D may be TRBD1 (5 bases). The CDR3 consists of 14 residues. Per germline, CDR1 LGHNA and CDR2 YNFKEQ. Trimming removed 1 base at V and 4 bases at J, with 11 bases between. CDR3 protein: CASSQAGILYEQYF. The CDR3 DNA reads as TGTGCCAGCAGCCAAGCAGGGATCCTTTACGAGCAGTACTTC.